This T cell receptor beta chain was profiled in a study of blood T cell repertoires in COVID-19. Study summary: Italy, Spain and the United States were the sources of the convalescent and acute COVID-19 samples. Nucleic acid was either cDNA or gDNA, and it came from T cells, B-cell-depleted T cells, or PBMCs.

CDR1 is MDHEN and CDR2 is SYDVKM in the germline V gene. Germline trimming cut 11 bases from V and 3 bases from J; bases unmatched to any gene: 6. The CDR3 covers 13 residues. Study processing details: Cell counts per sample came from amplifying reference gene primers. Produced via immunoSEQ multiplex PCR; TCRdb's table is partial and in-frame only. The V and J calls and the clone size are those of that table, but D and trimming were determined from the DNA. This sample has about 51,000 clones, with approximately 86% found just once. The chain has TRBV28 and TRBJ2-2, with 7 bases fitting TRBD1. The sequenced sample consisted of peripheral blood. The sequence was obtained from a man aged 60-69 years with acute or convalescent COVID-19. This CDR3 reads CAGWDSYTGELFF. CDR3 sequence (DNA): TGTGCCGGCTGGGACAGCTACACCGGGGAGCTGTTTTTT.